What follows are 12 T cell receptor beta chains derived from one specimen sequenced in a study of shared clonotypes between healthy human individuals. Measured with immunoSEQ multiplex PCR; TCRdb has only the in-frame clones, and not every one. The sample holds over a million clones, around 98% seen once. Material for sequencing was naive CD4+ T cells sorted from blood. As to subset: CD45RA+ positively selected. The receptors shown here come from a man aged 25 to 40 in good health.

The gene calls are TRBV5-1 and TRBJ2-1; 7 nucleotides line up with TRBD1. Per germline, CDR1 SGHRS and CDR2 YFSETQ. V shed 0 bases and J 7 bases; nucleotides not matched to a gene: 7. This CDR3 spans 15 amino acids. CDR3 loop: CASSLVEGALNEQFF. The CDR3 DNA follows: TGCGCCAGCAGCTTGGTAGAGGGGGCGTTGAATGAGCAGTTCTTC.

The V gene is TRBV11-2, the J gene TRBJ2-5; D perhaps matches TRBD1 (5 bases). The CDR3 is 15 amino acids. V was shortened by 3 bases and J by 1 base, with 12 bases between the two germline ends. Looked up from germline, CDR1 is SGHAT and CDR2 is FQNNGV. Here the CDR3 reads CASSFGRQIQETQYF. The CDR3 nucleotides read TGTGCCAGCAGCTTCGGTCGACAGATCCAAGAGACCCAGTACTTC. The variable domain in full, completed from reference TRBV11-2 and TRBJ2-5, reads EAGVAQSPRYKIIEKRQSVAFWCNPISGHATLYWYQQILGQGPKLLIQFQNNGVVDDSQLPKDRFSAERLKGVDSTLKIQPAKLEDSAVYLCASSFGRQIQETQYFGPGTRLLVL.

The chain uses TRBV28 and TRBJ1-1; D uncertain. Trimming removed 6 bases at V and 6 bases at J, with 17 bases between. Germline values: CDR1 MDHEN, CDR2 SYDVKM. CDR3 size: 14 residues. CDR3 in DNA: TGTGCCAGCAGACTTAAAAGGGAGGGAGCTGAAGCTTTCTTT. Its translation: CASRLKREGAEAFF.

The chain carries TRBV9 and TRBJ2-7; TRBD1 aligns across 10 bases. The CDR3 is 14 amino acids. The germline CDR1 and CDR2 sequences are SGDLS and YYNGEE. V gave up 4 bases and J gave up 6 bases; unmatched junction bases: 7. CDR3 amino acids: CASSPRDRGGEQYF. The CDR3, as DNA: TGTGCCAGCAGCCCTCGGGACAGGGGTGGCGAGCAGTACTTC.

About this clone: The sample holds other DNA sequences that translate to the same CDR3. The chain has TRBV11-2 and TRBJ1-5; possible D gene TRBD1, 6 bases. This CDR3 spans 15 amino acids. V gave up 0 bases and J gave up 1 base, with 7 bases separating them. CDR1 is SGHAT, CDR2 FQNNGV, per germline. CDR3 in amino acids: CASSLEGASNQPQHF. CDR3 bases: TGTGCCAGCAGCTTAGAGGGGGCCAGCAATCAGCCCCAGCATTTT. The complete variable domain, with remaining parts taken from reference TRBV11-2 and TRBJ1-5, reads EAGVAQSPRYKIIEKRQSVAFWCNPISGHATLYWYQQILGQGPKLLIQFQNNGVVDDSQLPKDRFSAERLKGVDSTLKIQPAKLEDSAVYLCASSLEGASNQPQHFGDGTRLSIL.

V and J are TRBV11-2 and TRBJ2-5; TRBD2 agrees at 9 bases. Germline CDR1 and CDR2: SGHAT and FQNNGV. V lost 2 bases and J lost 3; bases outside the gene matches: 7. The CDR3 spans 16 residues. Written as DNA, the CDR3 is TGTGCCAGCAGCTTAAGACTAGCGGACATAAAAGAGACCCAGTACTTC. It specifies CASSLRLADIKETQYF.

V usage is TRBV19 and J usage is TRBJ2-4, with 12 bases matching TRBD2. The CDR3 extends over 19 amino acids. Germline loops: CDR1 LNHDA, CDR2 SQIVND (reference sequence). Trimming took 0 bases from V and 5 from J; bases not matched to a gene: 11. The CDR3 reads CASSIDLAGGPLGENIQYF. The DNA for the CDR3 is TGTGCCAGTAGTATAGACCTAGCGGGAGGGCCACTGGGGGAAAACATTCAGTACTTC.

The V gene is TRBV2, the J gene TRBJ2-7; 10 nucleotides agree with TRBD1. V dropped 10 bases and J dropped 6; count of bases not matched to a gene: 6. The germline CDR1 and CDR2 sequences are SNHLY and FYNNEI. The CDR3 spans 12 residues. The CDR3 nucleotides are TGTGCCACTAGACAGGGGGCTGGCGAGCAGTACTTC. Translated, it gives CATRQGAGEQYF.

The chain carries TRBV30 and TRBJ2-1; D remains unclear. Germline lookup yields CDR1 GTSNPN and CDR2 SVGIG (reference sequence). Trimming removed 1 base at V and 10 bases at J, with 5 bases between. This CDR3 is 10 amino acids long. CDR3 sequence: CAWSDWEQFF. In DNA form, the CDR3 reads TGTGCCTGGAGTGACTGGGAGCAGTTCTTC.

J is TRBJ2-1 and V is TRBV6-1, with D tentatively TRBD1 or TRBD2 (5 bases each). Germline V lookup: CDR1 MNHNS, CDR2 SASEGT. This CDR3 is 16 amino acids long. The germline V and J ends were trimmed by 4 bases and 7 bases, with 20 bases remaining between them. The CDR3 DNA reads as TGTGCCAGCAGTGTAGGGACGCCTATAAAACGGAATGAGCAGTTCTTC. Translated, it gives CASSVGTPIKRNEQFF.

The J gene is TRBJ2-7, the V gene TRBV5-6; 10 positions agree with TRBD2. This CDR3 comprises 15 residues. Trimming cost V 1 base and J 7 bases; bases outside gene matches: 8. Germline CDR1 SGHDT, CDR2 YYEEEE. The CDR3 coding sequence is TGTGCCAGCAGCTTGTCAAGCGGGAGGGCTTGGGAGCAGTACTTC. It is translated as CASSLSSGRAWEQYF.

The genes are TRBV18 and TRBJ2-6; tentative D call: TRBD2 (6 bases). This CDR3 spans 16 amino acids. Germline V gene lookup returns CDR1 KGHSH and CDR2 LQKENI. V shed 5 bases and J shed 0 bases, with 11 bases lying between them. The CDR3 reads CASSLAELSGANVLTF. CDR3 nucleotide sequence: TGTGCCAGCTCATTAGCGGAACTCTCTGGGGCCAACGTCCTGACTTTC.